These 16 T cell receptor beta chains originate from one sample sequenced in a study of response to subunit inactivated influenza vaccine. TCRdb called the RT-PCR reads again in MiXCR, with one record for every CDR3 protein. The sample yields over 750,000 distinct CDR3 sequences, approximately 22% seen once. The specimen comprised PBMCs from blood, sampled more than 4 days after vaccination. The receptors here all came from a man aged 50 to 60 who received an inactivated influenza vaccine.

CDR3 nucleotide sequence: TGTGCCAGCAGACCCCCAGGTTTCAATCAGCCCCAGCATTTT. Its translation: CASRPPGFNQPQHF. The V call is TRBV6-1, the J call TRBJ1-5; D is undetermined. The CDR3 loop spans 14 amino acids. CDR1 and CDR2 (germline): MNHNS, SASEGT. V was shortened by 6 bases and J by 3 bases, with 12 bases between the two germline ends.

This clonotype was seen only once. The rearrangement uses TRBV9 and TRBJ2-1; D is ambiguous. CDR3 length equals 13 residues. V dropped 4 bases and J dropped 3 bases, with 8 bases sitting between them. Germline CDR1 reads SGDLS; CDR2 reads YYNGEE. DNA for the CDR3: TGTGCCAGCAGCCCCGAACTCTACAATGAGCAGTTCTTC. This translates into CASSPELYNEQFF.

This clonotype came up a few times. The CDR3 sequence is CSARPGGGGYNEQFF. Here the CDR3 DNA reads TGCAGTGCTCGACCGGGGGGGGGAGGCTACAATGAGCAGTTCTTC. The V call is TRBV20-1, the J call TRBJ2-1, with TRBD2 matching 8 bases. Per germline, CDR1 DFQATT and CDR2 SNEGSKA (reference sequence). The CDR3 covers 15 residues. V was pared by 5 bases and J by 3 bases, with 9 bases of the junction left unmatched.

This clonotype was found a few times. The V and J genes are TRBV10-3 and TRBJ2-3, with a possible D match to TRBD2 (6 bases). The CDR3 is 14 residues long. V was cut by 10 bases and J by 1 base, with 15 bases left in between. Germline loops: CDR1 ENHRY, CDR2 SYGVKD. CDR3 nucleotide sequence: TGTGCCACTTGGTCGGGAGCCGGCACAGATACGCAGTATTTT. As protein: CATWSGAGTDTQYF.

Only one count was recorded for this clonotype. This sequence joins TRBV7-8 and TRBJ2-1; D is unclear. The CDR3 sequence is 14 residues long. Trimming cost V 5 bases and J 10 bases, with 18 bases left between them. The germline V gene has CDR1 SGHVS and CDR2 FQNEAQ. CDR3 coding DNA: TGTGCCAGCAGCACCCAGGTGGTTAGCCCGGAGCAGTTCTTC. Protein sequence: CASSTQVVSPEQFF. The full variable domain, its missing parts supplied by reference TRBV7-8 and TRBJ2-1, is GAGVSQSPRYKVAKRGQDVALRCDPISGHVSLFWYQQALGQGPEFLTYFQNEAQLDKSGLPSDRFFAERPEGSVSTLKIQRTQQEDSAVYLCASSTQVVSPEQFFGPGTRLTVL.

V is TRBV7-9 and J is TRBJ2-2, with D possibly TRBD2 on 5 matching bases. Looked up from germline, CDR1 is SEHNR and CDR2 is FQNEAQ (reference sequence). The V end was cut by 5 bases, the J end by 0 bases, with 10 bases between. The CDR3 extends over 15 amino acids. CDR3 sequence (DNA): TGTGCCAGCAGCGTTTACGGGACGAACACCGGGGAGCTGTTTTTT. Encoded protein: CASSVYGTNTGELFF.

This clonotype was seen at least ten times. V usage is TRBV24-1 and J usage is TRBJ2-1, with a weak D call TRBD1 (6 bases). This CDR3 is 16 amino acids long. Per germline, CDR1 KGHDR and CDR2 SFDVKD. V was shortened by 0 bases and J by 7 bases, with 15 bases between the two germline ends. CDR3 in amino acids: CATSDLSGQGRNEQFF. The CDR3 DNA follows: TGTGCCACCAGTGATTTGAGTGGTCAGGGGCGGAATGAGCAGTTCTTC.

This clonotype was picked up a small number of times. The chain is built from TRBV12-3 or TRBV12-4 and TRBJ2-7, with D perhaps being TRBD1 or TRBD2 (8 bases each). V lost 6 bases, J lost 2 bases, and 14 bases lay in between. This CDR3 has 14 residues. The CDR3 here is CASRREGQAYEQYF. The CDR3 DNA reads TGTGCCAGCAGACGGGAGGGACAGGCCTACGAGCAGTACTTC.

The V call is TRBV24-1, the J call TRBJ2-5; D perhaps matches TRBD1 (8 bases). This CDR3 spans 15 amino acids. Between the trimmed V and J ends, which lost 3 bases and 5 bases, there was a span of 15 bases. CDR1 is KGHDR and CDR2 is SFDVKD in the germline V gene. The CDR3 protein is CATSDRTGRGETQYF. Written as DNA, the CDR3 is TGTGCCACCAGTGATCGGACAGGGCGGGGGGAGACCCAGTACTTC.

The V call is TRBV10-2, the J call TRBJ2-7; possibly TRBD1 or TRBD2 for D (5 bases each). From germline, CDR1 is WSHSY and CDR2 SAAADI. Trimming removed 4 bases at V and 2 bases at J, with 12 bases between. This CDR3 region has 14 residues. The DNA of the CDR3 is TGCGCCAGCAGTGTCCCCCGGGACCCCTACGAGCAGTACTTC. Its translation: CASSVPRDPYEQYF.

V usage is TRBV7-2 and J usage is TRBJ2-2; the D call may be TRBD1 or TRBD2 (6 bases each). V shed 4 bases and J shed 4 bases, with 16 bases lying between them. CDR3 length: 16 amino acids. Germline-derived CDR1 and CDR2 are SGHTA and FQGNSA. CDR3: CASSSLGGGGTGELFF. CDR3 DNA: TGTGCCAGCAGCTCCTTAGGGGGAGGTGGCACCGGGGAGCTGTTTTTT.

This clonotype turned up a few times. This chain joins TRBV9 and TRBJ2-1, with D perhaps being TRBD1 or TRBD2 (5 bases each). Between the trimmed V and J ends, which lost 4 bases and 8 bases, there was a span of 16 bases. In germline, CDR1 is SGDLS, CDR2 YYNGEE. The length of the CDR3 is 14 residues. The CDR3 bases are TGTGCCAGCAGCCCTTCCGGGACGAACGATGAGCAGTTCTTC. This gives the protein CASSPSGTNDEQFF.

This clonotype was detected ten times or more. The chain couples TRBV5-1 to TRBJ2-4, with 7 bases matching TRBD1. There are 12 residues in the CDR3. Germline V gene sequence: CDR1 SGHRS, CDR2 YFSETQ. V lost 2 bases and J lost 8; bases outside the gene matches: 1. The CDR3 DNA sequence: TGCGCCAGCAGCTTCGGGACAGACATTCAGTACTTC. Translated, it gives CASSFGTDIQYF.

The chain employs TRBV6-2 or TRBV6-3 and TRBJ2-5; 11 nucleotides match TRBD2. Germline CDR1 reads MNHEY; CDR2 reads SVGEGT. Unmatched junction bases numbered 7, after V lost 0 bases and J lost 4 bases. The CDR3 has 17 amino acids. DNA for the CDR3: TGTGCCAGCAGTTACTCAACTAGCGGGAGAACTCGAGAGACCCAGTACTTC. Its translation: CASSYSTSGRTRETQYF.

The V call is TRBV12-3 or TRBV12-4, the J call TRBJ2-5; TRBD2 matches at 7 bases. This CDR3 contains 13 residues. V dropped 6 bases and J dropped 5; count of bases not matched to a gene: 6. The DNA for the CDR3 is TGTGCCAGCAGCCTACTAGCGTTTGAGACCCAGTACTTC. Protein: CASSLLAFETQYF.

The V and J genes are TRBV3-1 and TRBJ2-5; D possibly corresponds to TRBD1 (5 bases). The CDR3 covers 14 residues. Trimming cost V 0 bases and J 5 bases, with 10 bases left between them. CDR1 LGHDT and CDR2 YNNKEL come from the germline V gene (reference sequence). The CDR3 DNA follows: TGTGCCAGCAGCCAAGAAGTCAAGGGGGAGACCCAGTACTTC. Amino acid sequence: CASSQEVKGETQYF.